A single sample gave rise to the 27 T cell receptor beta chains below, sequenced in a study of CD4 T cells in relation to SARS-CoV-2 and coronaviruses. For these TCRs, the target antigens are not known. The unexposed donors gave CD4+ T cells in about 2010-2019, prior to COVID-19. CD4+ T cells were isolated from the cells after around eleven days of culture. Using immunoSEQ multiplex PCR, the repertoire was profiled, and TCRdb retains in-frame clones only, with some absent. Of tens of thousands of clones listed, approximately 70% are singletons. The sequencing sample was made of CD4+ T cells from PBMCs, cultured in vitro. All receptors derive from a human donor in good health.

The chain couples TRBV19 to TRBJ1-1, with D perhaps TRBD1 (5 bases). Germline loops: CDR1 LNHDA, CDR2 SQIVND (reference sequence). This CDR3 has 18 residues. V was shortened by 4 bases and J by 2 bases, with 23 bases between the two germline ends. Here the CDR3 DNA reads TGTGCCAGTAGTACGACCCCGGGACCACTTTGGGGAAACACTGAAGCTTTCTTT. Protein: CASSTTPGPLWGNTEAFF.

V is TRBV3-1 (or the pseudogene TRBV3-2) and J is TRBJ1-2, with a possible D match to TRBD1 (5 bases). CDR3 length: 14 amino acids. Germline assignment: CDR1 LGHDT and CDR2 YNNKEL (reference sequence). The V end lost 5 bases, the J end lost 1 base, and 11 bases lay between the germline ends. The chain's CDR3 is CASSTDSLNYGYTF. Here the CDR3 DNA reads TGTGCCAGCAGCACTGACAGCCTTAACTATGGCTACACCTTC.

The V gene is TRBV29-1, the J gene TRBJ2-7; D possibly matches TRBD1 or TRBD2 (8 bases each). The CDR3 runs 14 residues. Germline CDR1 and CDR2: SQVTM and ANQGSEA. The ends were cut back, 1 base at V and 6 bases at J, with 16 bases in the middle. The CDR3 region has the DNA TGCAGCGTTGAAGCGCGCGGGGGGACAGGCGAGCAGTACTTC. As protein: CSVEARGGTGEQYF.

CDR3 loop: CATAEIRGRRVDTQYF. The CDR3 region has the DNA TGTGCCACGGCGGAAATCAGGGGAAGGCGGGTAGATACGCAGTATTTT. This rearrangement joins TRBV19 to TRBJ2-3; maybe TRBD1 (6 bases). Germline values: CDR1 LNHDA, CDR2 SQIVND (reference sequence). The CDR3 runs to 16 residues. Trimming cost V 10 bases and J 5 bases, with 25 bases left between them.

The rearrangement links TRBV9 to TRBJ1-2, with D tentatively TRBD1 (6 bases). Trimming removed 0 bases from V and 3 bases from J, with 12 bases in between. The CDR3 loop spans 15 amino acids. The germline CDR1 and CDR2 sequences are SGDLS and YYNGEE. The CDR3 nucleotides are TGTGCCAGCAGCGTAGGGGACATCAGTTACTATGGCTACACCTTC. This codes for CASSVGDISYYGYTF.

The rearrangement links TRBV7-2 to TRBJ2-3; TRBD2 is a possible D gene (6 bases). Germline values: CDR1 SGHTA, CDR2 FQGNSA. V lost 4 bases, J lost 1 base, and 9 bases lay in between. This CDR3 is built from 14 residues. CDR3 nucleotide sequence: TGTGCCAGCAGCTCCTGGGGGGGCACAGATACGCAGTATTTT. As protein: CASSSWGGTDTQYF.

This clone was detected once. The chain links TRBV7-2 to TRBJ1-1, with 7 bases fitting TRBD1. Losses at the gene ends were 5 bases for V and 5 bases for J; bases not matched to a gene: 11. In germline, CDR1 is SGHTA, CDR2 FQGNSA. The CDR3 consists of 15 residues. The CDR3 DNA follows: TGTGCCAGCAGCCCCGCCCACAGGGGAGGGACTGAAGCTTTCTTT. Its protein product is CASSPAHRGGTEAFF.

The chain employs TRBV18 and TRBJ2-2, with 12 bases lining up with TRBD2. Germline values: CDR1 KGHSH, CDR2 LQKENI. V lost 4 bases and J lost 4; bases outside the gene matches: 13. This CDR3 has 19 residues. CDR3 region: CASSRDRLAGAGATGELFF. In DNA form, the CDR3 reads TGTGCCAGCTCACGTGATAGACTAGCGGGAGCAGGGGCCACCGGGGAGCTGTTTTTT.

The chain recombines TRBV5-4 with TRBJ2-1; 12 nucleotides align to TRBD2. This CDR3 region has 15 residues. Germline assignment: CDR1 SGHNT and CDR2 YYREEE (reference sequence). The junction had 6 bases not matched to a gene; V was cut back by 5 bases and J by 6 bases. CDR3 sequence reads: CASRTPSGGANEQFF. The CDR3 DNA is TGTGCCAGCAGGACTCCTAGCGGGGGGGCCAATGAGCAGTTCTTC. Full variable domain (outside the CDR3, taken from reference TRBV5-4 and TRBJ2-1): ETGVTQSPTHLIKTRGQQVTLRCSSQSGHNTVSWYQQALGQGPQFIFQYYREEENGRGNFPPRFSGLQFPNYSSELNVNALELDDSALYLCASRTPSGGANEQFFGPGTRLTVL.

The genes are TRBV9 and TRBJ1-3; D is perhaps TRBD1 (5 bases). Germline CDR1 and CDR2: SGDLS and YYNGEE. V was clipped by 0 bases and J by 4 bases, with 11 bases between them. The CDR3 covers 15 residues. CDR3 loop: CASSVGSGMGNTIYF. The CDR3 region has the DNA TGTGCCAGCAGCGTAGGATCAGGGATGGGAAACACCATATATTTT.

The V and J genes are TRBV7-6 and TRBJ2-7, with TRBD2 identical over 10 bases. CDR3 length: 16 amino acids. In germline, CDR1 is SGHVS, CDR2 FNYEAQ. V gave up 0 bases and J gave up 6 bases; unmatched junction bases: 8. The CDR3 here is CASSLAVAGGFGEQYF. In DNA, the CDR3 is TGTGCCAGCAGCTTAGCGGTAGCGGGGGGTTTCGGCGAGCAGTACTTC.

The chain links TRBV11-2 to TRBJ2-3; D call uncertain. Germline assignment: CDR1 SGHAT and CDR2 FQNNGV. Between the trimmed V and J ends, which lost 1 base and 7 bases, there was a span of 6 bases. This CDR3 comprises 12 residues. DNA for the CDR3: TGTGCCAGCAGCTTAGTAGGGAATACGCAGTATTTT. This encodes CASSLVGNTQYF.

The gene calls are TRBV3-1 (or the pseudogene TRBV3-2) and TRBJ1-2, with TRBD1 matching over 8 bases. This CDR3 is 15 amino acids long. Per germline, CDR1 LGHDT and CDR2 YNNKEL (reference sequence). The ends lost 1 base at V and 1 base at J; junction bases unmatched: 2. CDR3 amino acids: CASSQGQGNNYGYTF. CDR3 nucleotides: TGTGCCAGCAGCCAAGGACAGGGGAATAACTATGGCTACACCTTC.

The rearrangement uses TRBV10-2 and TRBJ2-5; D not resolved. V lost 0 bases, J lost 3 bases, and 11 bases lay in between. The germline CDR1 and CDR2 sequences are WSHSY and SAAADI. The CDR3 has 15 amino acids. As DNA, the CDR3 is TGCGCCAGCAGTGAGTCGGCTACTTTAAAAGAGACCCAGTACTTC. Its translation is CASSESATLKETQYF.

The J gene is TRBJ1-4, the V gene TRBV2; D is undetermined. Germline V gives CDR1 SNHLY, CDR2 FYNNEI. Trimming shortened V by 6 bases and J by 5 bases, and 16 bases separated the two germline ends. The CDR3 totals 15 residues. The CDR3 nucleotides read TGTGCCAGCAGCGGAGACGGAGGAGGGAATGAAAAACTGTTTTTT. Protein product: CASSGDGGGNEKLFF.

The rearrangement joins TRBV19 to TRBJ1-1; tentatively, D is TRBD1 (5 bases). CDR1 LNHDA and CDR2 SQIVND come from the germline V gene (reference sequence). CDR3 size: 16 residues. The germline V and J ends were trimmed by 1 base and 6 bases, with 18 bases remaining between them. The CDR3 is CASSIGPGLIAPEAFF. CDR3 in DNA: TGTGCCAGTAGTATAGGTCCAGGGCTTATTGCTCCTGAAGCTTTCTTT.

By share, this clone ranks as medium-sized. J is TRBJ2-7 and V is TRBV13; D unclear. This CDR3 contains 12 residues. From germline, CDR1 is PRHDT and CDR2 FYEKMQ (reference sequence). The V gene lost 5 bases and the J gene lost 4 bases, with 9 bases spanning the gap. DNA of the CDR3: TGTGCCAGCAGCGCCGCGCCATACGAGCAGTACTTC. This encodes CASSAAPYEQYF.

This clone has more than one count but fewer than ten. CDR3: CASSLMAGASDTQYF. Written as DNA, the CDR3 is TGCGCCAGCAGCTTGATGGCAGGGGCGTCAGATACGCAGTATTTT. The chain recombines TRBV5-1 with TRBJ2-3; the D gene is possibly TRBD1 (6 bases). Germline CDR1 SGHRS, CDR2 YFSETQ. V was clipped by 1 base and J by 4 bases, with 13 bases between them. This CDR3 contains 15 residues.

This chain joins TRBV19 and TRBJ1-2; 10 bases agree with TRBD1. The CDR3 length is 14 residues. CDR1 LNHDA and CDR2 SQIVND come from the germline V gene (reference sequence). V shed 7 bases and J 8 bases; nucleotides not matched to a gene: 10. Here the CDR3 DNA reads TGTGCCAGTACTACAAACCGGGACAGGGGAGGCTACACCTTC. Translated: CASTTNRDRGGYTF.

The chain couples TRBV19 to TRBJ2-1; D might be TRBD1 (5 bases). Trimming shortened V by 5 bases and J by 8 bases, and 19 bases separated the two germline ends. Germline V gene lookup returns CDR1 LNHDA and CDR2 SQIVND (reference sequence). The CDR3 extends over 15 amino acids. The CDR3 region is CASSVASTQGDEQFF. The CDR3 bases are TGTGCCAGTAGTGTGGCCTCAACCCAGGGCGATGAGCAGTTCTTC.

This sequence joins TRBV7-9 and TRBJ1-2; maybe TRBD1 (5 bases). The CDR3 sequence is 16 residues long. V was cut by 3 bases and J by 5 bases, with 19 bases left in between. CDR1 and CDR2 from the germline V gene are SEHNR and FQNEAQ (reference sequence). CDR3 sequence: CASSLTGGGDKYGYTF. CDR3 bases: TGTGCCAGCAGCTTGACCGGGGGAGGGGATAAATATGGCTACACCTTC.

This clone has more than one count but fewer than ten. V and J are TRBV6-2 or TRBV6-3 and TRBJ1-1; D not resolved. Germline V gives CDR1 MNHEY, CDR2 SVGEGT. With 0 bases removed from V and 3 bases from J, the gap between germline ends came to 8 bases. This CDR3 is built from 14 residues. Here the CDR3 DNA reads TGTGCCAGCAGTTACTCAGGGAGGGACACTGAAGCTTTCTTT. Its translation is CASSYSGRDTEAFF.

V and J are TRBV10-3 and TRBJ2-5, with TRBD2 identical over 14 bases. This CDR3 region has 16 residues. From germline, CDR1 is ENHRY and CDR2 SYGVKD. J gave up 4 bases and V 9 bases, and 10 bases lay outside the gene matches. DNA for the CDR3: TGTGCCATAGGGGGACTAGCGGGAGCGGGACCAGAGACCCAGTACTTC. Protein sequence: CAIGGLAGAGPETQYF.

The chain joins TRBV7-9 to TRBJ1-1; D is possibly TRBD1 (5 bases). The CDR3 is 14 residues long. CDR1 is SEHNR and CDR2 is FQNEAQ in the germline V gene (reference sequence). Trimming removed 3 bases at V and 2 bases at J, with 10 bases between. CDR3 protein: CASSLDTLNTEAFF. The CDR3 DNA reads TGTGCCAGCAGCTTGGACACCCTAAACACTGAAGCTTTCTTT.

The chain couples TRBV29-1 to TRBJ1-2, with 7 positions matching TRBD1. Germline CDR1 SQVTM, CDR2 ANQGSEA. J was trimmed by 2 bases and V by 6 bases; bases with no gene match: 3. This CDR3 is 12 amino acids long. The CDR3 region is CSVATGNYGYTF. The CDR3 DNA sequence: TGCAGCGTCGCGACAGGGAACTATGGCTACACCTTC.

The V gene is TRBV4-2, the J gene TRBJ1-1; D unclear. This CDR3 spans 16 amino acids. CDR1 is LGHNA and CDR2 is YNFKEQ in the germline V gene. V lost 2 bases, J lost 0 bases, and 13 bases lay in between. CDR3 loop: CASSQPNNIMNTEAFF. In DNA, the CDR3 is TGTGCCAGCAGCCAACCTAACAACATAATGAACACTGAAGCTTTCTTT.

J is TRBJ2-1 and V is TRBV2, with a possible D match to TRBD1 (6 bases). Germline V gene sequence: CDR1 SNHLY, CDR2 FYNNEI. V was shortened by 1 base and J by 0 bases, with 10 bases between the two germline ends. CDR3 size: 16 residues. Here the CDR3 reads CASSEVGGSSYNEQFF. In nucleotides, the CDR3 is TGTGCCAGCAGTGAAGTAGGGGGTAGCTCCTACAATGAGCAGTTCTTC.